These 17 T cell receptor beta chains came from one sample sequenced in a study of blood T cell repertoires in COVID-19. Some clones are missing from TCRdb's copy, which holds only in-frame ones; the method was immunoSEQ multiplex PCR. The table has 75,000 to 95,000 clones, roughly 90% seen once. Sequenced input: peripheral blood. The receptors derive from a man aged 60 to 75 with acute or convalescent COVID-19.

The chain links TRBV14 to TRBJ2-7; the match to TRBD2 covers 8 bases. Germline V lookup: CDR1 SGHDN, CDR2 FVKESK. This CDR3 is 14 amino acids long. Trimming took 7 bases from V and 4 from J; bases not matched to a gene: 9. CDR3: CASIGRGRRYEQYF. CDR3 in DNA: TGTGCCAGCATCGGACGCGGGAGGCGATACGAGCAGTACTTC. Supplemented by reference TRBV14 and TRBJ2-7, the full variable domain reads EAGVTQFPSHSVIEKGQTVTLRCDPISGHDNLYWYRRVMGKEIKFLLHFVKESKQDESGMPNNRFLAERTGGTYSTLKVQPAELEDSGVYFCASIGRGRRYEQYFGPGTRLTVT.

The V call is TRBV6-5, the J call TRBJ2-7, with D perhaps TRBD1 (6 bases). Deletions cut 5 bases from V and 0 bases from J, with 8 bases between. Germline V gives CDR1 MNHEY, CDR2 SVGAGI. The CDR3 extends over 13 amino acids. CDR3 bases: TGTGCCAGCAGTACAGGGTACTCCTACGAGCAGTACTTC. It codes for CASSTGYSYEQYF.

The chain uses TRBV28 and TRBJ1-3; D is unclear. The CDR3 extends over 15 amino acids. Germline V CDR1 and CDR2: MDHEN, SYDVKM. V shed 3 bases and J shed 0 bases, with 9 bases lying between them. The CDR3 loop is CASSFGRGSGNTIYF. The CDR3 region has the DNA TGTGCCAGCAGTTTTGGCCGGGGCTCTGGAAACACCATATATTTT.

The chain employs TRBV27 and TRBJ2-3, with 9 bases fitting TRBD2. V was clipped by 4 bases and J by 1 base; unmatched bases: 6. CDR1 and CDR2 (germline): MNHEY, SMNVEV (reference sequence). The CDR3 is 16 amino acids. CDR3 sequence reads: CASSSRRTSGTDTQYF. As DNA, the CDR3 is TGTGCCAGCAGTTCACGCAGGACTAGCGGCACAGATACGCAGTATTTT.

The CDR3 region has the DNA TGTGCCAGCAGAACTGGGGGAGGGGATAATGAAAAACTGTTTTTT. It specifies CASRTGGGDNEKLFF. This sequence joins TRBV28 and TRBJ1-4, with D possibly being TRBD1 (5 bases). The V and J ends lost 6 bases and 4 bases respectively, with 15 bases between them. Germline values: CDR1 MDHEN, CDR2 SYDVKM. The CDR3 length is 15 residues.

V usage is TRBV7-9 and J usage is TRBJ1-2, with TRBD1 as a possible D gene (6 bases). Germline-derived CDR1 and CDR2 are SEHNR and FQNEAQ (reference sequence). The CDR3 is 15 amino acids. Trimming took off 5 bases at V and 7 bases at J, with 20 bases between the two ends. The CDR3 spells CASSQTQGRKGGYTF. DNA for the CDR3: TGTGCCAGCAGCCAAACGCAGGGGCGGAAGGGTGGCTACACCTTC.

The chain is built from TRBV5-5 and TRBJ2-3; D is perhaps TRBD2 (6 bases). The V end lost 4 bases, the J end lost 0 bases, and 12 bases lay between the germline ends. Germline V lookup: CDR1 SGHKS, CDR2 YYEKEE (reference sequence). The CDR3 totals 15 residues. CDR3 in DNA: TGTGCCAGCAGCCCCCGCGGGGCTAGCACAGATACGCAGTATTTT. Amino acid sequence: CASSPRGASTDTQYF.

V usage is TRBV28 and J usage is TRBJ1-2, with TRBD1 identical over 7 bases. The V gene's germline CDR1 is MDHEN and CDR2 SYDVKM. Unmatched junction bases numbered 4, after V lost 7 bases and J lost 2 bases. The CDR3 spans 13 residues. CDR3 protein: CASKTTGNYGYTF. The CDR3 DNA sequence: TGTGCCAGCAAGACGACAGGGAACTATGGCTACACCTTC.

The V and J genes are TRBV15 and TRBJ2-7; a weak D match, TRBD2 (7 bases). The ends were cut back, 1 base at V and 4 bases at J, with 14 bases in the middle. The CDR3 runs 15 residues. Per germline, CDR1 LNHNV and CDR2 YYDKDF (reference sequence). CDR3 protein: CATSRGGRETYEQYF. The CDR3 nucleotides read TGTGCCACCAGCAGAGGGGGGCGGGAGACATACGAGCAGTACTTC.

The V gene is TRBV28, the J gene TRBJ2-7; maybe TRBD1 (5 bases). The CDR3 contains 13 residues. Trimming removed 7 bases from V and 1 base from J, with 11 bases in between. Germline-derived CDR1 and CDR2 are MDHEN and SYDVKM. This CDR3 reads CASIRTNSYEQYF. CDR3 DNA: TGTGCCAGCATAAGGACAAATTCCTACGAGCAGTACTTC.

The chain uses TRBV18 and TRBJ2-7, with TRBD2 matching over 14 bases. The CDR3 runs to 20 residues. The germline gives CDR1 KGHSH, CDR2 LQKENI. Unmatched junction bases numbered 16, after V lost 6 bases and J lost 0 bases. The CDR3, as DNA: TGTGCCAGCTCGCAAACCCTGCCGGGACTAGCGGGAGCCCCCTCCTACGAGCAGTACTTC. It yields the protein CASSQTLPGLAGAPSYEQYF.

The chain links TRBV6-5 to TRBJ1-1; 9 nucleotides match TRBD1. This CDR3 comprises 15 residues. After removal of 6 bases from V and 1 base from J, the junction contained 6 bases not matched to a gene. Germline lookup yields CDR1 MNHEY and CDR2 SVGAGI. The CDR3 region has the DNA TGTGCCAGCAGGCCACAGGGGGCGGGGAACACTGAAGCTTTCTTT. It is translated as CASRPQGAGNTEAFF.

This clone has just one count. V gene TRBV27 combines with J gene TRBJ1-5, with 9 bases lining up with TRBD1. V was clipped by 6 bases and J by 4 bases; unmatched bases: 4. Germline values: CDR1 MNHEY, CDR2 SMNVEV (reference sequence). The CDR3 is 14 amino acids. DNA for the CDR3: TGTGCCAGCAGGGTCGGACAGGGGAATCAGCCCCAGCATTTT. This sequence encodes CASRVGQGNQPQHF.

The V and J genes are TRBV19 and TRBJ2-1; a weak D match, TRBD1 (6 bases). Trimming shortened V by 3 bases and J by 0 bases, and 9 bases separated the two germline ends. Germline loops: CDR1 LNHDA, CDR2 SQIVND (reference sequence). The CDR3 contains 15 residues. CDR3 amino acids: CASSIDRSSYNEQFF. CDR3 coding DNA: TGTGCCAGTAGTATTGACAGGAGCTCCTACAATGAGCAGTTCTTC.

The genes are TRBV9 and TRBJ1-1; 7 bases agree with TRBD1. Germline CDR1 SGDLS, CDR2 YYNGEE. CDR3 size: 15 residues. Losses at the gene ends were 2 bases for V and 3 bases for J; bases not matched to a gene: 7. The CDR3: CASSVQGGSYTEAFF. The CDR3 DNA reads TGTGCCAGCAGCGTTCAAGGGGGCTCGTACACTGAAGCTTTCTTT.

This chain connects TRBV14 to TRBJ2-3, with D possibly being TRBD1 (6 bases). Germline V gene sequence: CDR1 SGHDN, CDR2 FVKESK. The CDR3 loop spans 15 amino acids. The V and J ends lost 2 bases and 4 bases respectively, with 13 bases between them. CDR3 residues: CASSQSRTVADTQYF. The CDR3 bases are TGTGCCAGCAGCCAATCGCGGACAGTTGCAGATACGCAGTATTTT.

The rearrangement joins TRBV19 to TRBJ1-5; 8 bases fit TRBD1. The ends lost 4 bases at V and 4 bases at J; junction bases unmatched: 6. CDR1 is LNHDA, CDR2 SQIVND, per germline (reference sequence). This CDR3 contains 15 residues. In nucleotides, the CDR3 is TGTGCCAGTAGTAACCAGAGGACAGGGAATCAGCCCCAGCATTTT. Its protein is CASSNQRTGNQPQHF.